The 10 T cell receptor beta chains below were found in one sample sequenced in a study of blood T cell repertoires in COVID-19. Data came from immunoSEQ multiplex PCR; TCRdb stores just in-frame clones and leaves some out. The sample comprises some 230,000 clones, approximately 83% of which are singletons, and 2% to 2.5% rests with the top ten. The sample consisted of peripheral blood. Receptors were obtained from a woman aged 60 to 75 with acute or convalescent COVID-19.

The chain has TRBV18 and TRBJ1-2; 7 bases map to TRBD1. Germline V gene data show CDR1 as KGHSH and CDR2 as LQKENI. J gave up 4 bases and V 3 bases, and 5 bases lay outside the gene matches. The CDR3 sequence is 14 residues long. CDR3: CASSPYPGGYGYTF. In DNA, the CDR3 is TGTGCCAGCTCACCCTATCCAGGGGGCTATGGCTACACCTTC.

V usage is TRBV15 and J usage is TRBJ2-3, with 8 bases identical to TRBD1. V shed 5 bases, J shed 3 bases, and the junction held 7 bases outside the gene matches. CDR3 size: 15 residues. The germline V gene has CDR1 LNHNV and CDR2 YYDKDF (reference sequence). The CDR3 region is CATSPGDRGTDTQYF. CDR3 nucleotide sequence: TGTGCCACCAGCCCAGGAGACAGGGGAACAGATACGCAGTATTTT.

This clone was seen more than once but under ten times. The chain joins TRBV27 to TRBJ1-5; the match to TRBD1 covers 7 bases. The V segment lost 5 bases and the J segment 0 bases; nucleotides outside the gene matches: 13. This CDR3 has 18 residues. Germline V gene data show CDR1 as MNHEY and CDR2 as SMNVEV (reference sequence). Here the CDR3 DNA reads TGTGCCAGCAGTGAAACAGGGGAGGCAATCTATAGCAATCAGCCCCAGCATTTT. Translation gives CASSETGEAIYSNQPQHF.

V is TRBV27 and J is TRBJ1-5; D perhaps matches TRBD1 (6 bases). Germline V CDR1 and CDR2: MNHEY, SMNVEV (reference sequence). CDR3 length: 15 amino acids. V lost 4 bases and J lost 7, with 17 bases in between. The CDR3 bases are TGTGCCAGCAGTTCAACAGGGCCAGGAATCCAGCCCCAGCATTTT. This sequence encodes CASSSTGPGIQPQHF.

The rearrangement links TRBV4-2 to TRBJ2-1; D perhaps matches TRBD1 (6 bases). Deletions cut 1 base from V and 11 bases from J, with 15 bases between. This CDR3 contains 14 residues. In germline, CDR1 is LGHNA, CDR2 YNFKEQ. CDR3 coding DNA: TGTGCCAGCAGCCAAGTTCCTTGGGGGCCAAAGCAGTTCTTC. This sequence encodes CASSQVPWGPKQFF.

The rearrangement links TRBV6-2 or TRBV6-3 to TRBJ2-7; D not certain. The CDR3 totals 18 residues. V lost 2 bases, J lost 4 bases, and 24 bases lay in between. Germline V gives CDR1 MNHEY, CDR2 SVGEGT. The CDR3 bases are TGTGCCAGCAGTTACCAGAGAATGTTGATCGTGGAGAATTACGAGCAGTACTTC. Translated, it gives CASSYQRMLIVENYEQYF.

The J gene is TRBJ2-7, the V gene TRBV4-2; 7 nucleotides agree with TRBD1. The CDR3 has 16 residues. Germline values: CDR1 LGHNA, CDR2 YNFKEQ. Trimming removed 1 base from V and 2 bases from J; junction bases left unmatched: 8. This CDR3 reads CASSQAVGQSPYEQYF. The CDR3 DNA is TGTGCCAGCAGCCAAGCCGTGGGACAGAGTCCCTACGAGCAGTACTTC.

This clone was picked up one time. The chain combines TRBV4-1 with TRBJ2-5, with D unresolved. The germline V and J ends were trimmed by 3 bases and 2 bases, with 10 bases remaining between them. The germline gives CDR1 MGHRA, CDR2 YSYEKL. The CDR3 spans 14 residues. In DNA, the CDR3 is TGCGCCAGCAGCCAGGTATTAGTTCAAGAGACCCAGTACTTC. Protein sequence: CASSQVLVQETQYF.

This chain's CDR3 is CASSTGTLDGYTF. The CDR3 nucleotides are TGTGCCAGCAGTACCGGGACTTTAGATGGCTACACCTTC. J is TRBJ1-2 and V is TRBV5-6, with D possibly matching TRBD1 (5 bases). Per germline, CDR1 SGHDT and CDR2 YYEEEE. V lost 5 bases to trimming and J lost 6 bases, with 14 bases between them. The length of the CDR3 is 13 residues.

CDR3 sequence: CASSKETKTGNYGYTF. The CDR3 DNA sequence: TGTGCCAGCAGCAAAGAAACTAAGACGGGGAACTATGGCTACACCTTC. The genes are TRBV5-4 and TRBJ1-2; no firm D call. The ends were cut back, 4 bases at V and 2 bases at J, with 18 bases in the middle. Germline lookup yields CDR1 SGHNT and CDR2 YYREEE (reference sequence). This CDR3 has 16 residues.